What follows describes a single T cell receptor beta chain. This specimen comes from a study of blood T cell repertoires in COVID-19. In the study overall: There were acute and convalescent COVID-19 samples, and they came from the United States, Italy and Spain. In each case, the material was cDNA or gDNA derived from T cells, B-cell-depleted T cells, or PBMCs.

Methods used by the authors: Estimation of nucleated cell counts relied on the amplification of reference gene primers. Sequencing was performed with immunoSEQ multiplex PCR; in TCRdb, only in-frame clones are kept and a portion is missing. The V and J calls and clone size come from that table; D and trimming were worked out from the DNA. This sample has 450,000 to 600,000 clones, with around 87% found just once. Membership in each cohort depended on participant-reported clinical history. CDR3 size: 13 residues. From germline, CDR1 is ENHRY and CDR2 SYGVKD. Between the trimmed V and J ends, which lost 4 bases and 3 bases, there was a span of 7 bases.

The chain has TRBV10-3 and TRBJ1-5; D possibly corresponds to TRBD1 (5 bases). This receptor was taken from a woman aged 18-29 years who had recovered from COVID-19. Sequences were obtained from PBMCs or T cells enriched from blood (not recorded which). CDR3 sequence: CAISGDYNQPQHF. The CDR3 bases are TGTGCCATCAGTGGGGACTACAATCAGCCCCAGCATTTT.